Each of the 5 T cell receptor beta chains below was sequenced from the same sample in a study of molecular identifiers for immune sequencing clone quantification. MiXCR was run by TCRdb on the PCR reads, yielding one entry per CDR3 protein. Of some 680,000 distinct CDR3 sequences in the sample, 25% are singletons; the top ten hold 0.75% to 0.8%. Sequencing input: naive CD8+ T cells from blood, with Jurkat cell RNA spiked in. Regarding subset: FACS-sorted CD8+CD4-CCR7+CD45RA+ naive T cells. Receptors were obtained from a human donor in good health. Some libraries in this study had Jurkat cell RNA spiked in.

This clonotype was detected many times. V is TRBV7-9 and J is TRBJ1-1, with D maybe TRBD1 (6 bases). V dropped 4 bases and J dropped 0 bases, with 12 bases sitting between them. The CDR3 is 15 residues long. Germline V gives CDR1 SEHNR, CDR2 FQNEAQ (reference sequence). CDR3 coding DNA: TGTGCCAGCAGCTCCACAGGGAACATGAACACTGAAGCTTTCTTT. Protein sequence: CASSSTGNMNTEAFF. Using reference TRBV7-9 and TRBJ1-1 for the parts outside the CDR3, the full variable domain is DTGVSQNPRHKITKRGQNVTFRCDPISEHNRLYWYRQTLGQGPEFLTYFQNEAQLEKSRLLSDRFSAERPKGSFSTLEIQRTEQGDSAMYLCASSSTGNMNTEAFFGQGTRLTVV.

This clonotype has a count of ten or more. The V and J genes are TRBV12-3 or TRBV12-4 and TRBJ1-5; TRBD1 might be the D (5 bases). This CDR3 comprises 14 residues. V was cut by 3 bases and J by 2 bases, with 8 bases left in between. The CDR3 sequence: CASSFWGGNQPQHF. The CDR3 region has the DNA TGTGCCAGCAGTTTTTGGGGGGGCAATCAGCCCCAGCATTTT.

CDR3 coding DNA: TGTGCCACCAGCAGAGTCCCTACCACACCTGAAGCTTTCTTT. Translated, it gives CATSRVPTTPEAFF. This chain uses TRBV15 with TRBJ1-1; D unclear. Germline V lookup: CDR1 LNHNV, CDR2 YYDKDF (reference sequence). Deletions cut 1 base from V and 6 bases from J, with 12 bases between. The CDR3 spans 14 residues.

The chain joins TRBV11-2 to TRBJ2-2; D is unclear. Deletions cut 1 base from V and 6 bases from J, with 9 bases between. This CDR3 is built from 14 residues. Germline V gives CDR1 SGHAT, CDR2 FQNNGV. CDR3: CASSLVLDAGELFF. The CDR3, as DNA: TGTGCCAGCAGCTTAGTCCTAGACGCCGGGGAGCTGTTTTTT.

This clonotype was observed a handful of times. This chain uses TRBV7-9 with TRBJ2-1; the match to TRBD2 covers 8 bases. V shed 4 bases and J 0 bases; nucleotides not matched to a gene: 8. Germline CDR1 reads SEHNR; CDR2 reads FQNEAQ (reference sequence). The CDR3 totals 17 residues. CDR3 in amino acids: CASSSSPSGSSYNEQFF. CDR3 DNA: TGTGCCAGCAGCTCGTCGCCTAGCGGGTCCTCCTACAATGAGCAGTTCTTC.